Listed below are T cell receptor beta chains from one sample, sequenced in a study of read filtering for tumor transcriptome and immune sequencing. In TCRdb, the reads were re-called with MiXCR into one record per CDR3 protein. The data hold 35,000 to 55,000 distinct CDR3 sequences, with around 12% observed a single time. The sequenced sample was a population of CD138-negative cells sorted from bone marrow. These receptors originate from a donor aged 40 or older with multiple myeloma. Each CDR3 is given with its conserved first and last residue. The D gene is left open where the match is weak. Clone size is stated in some rows and not others, as once, few, many or a class when expanded.

d_gene,v_gene,abundance,j_gene,CDR3nt,CDR3aa
TRBD2,TRBV20-1,many,TRBJ2-1,TGCACCGCCAGGGCTAGCGGGAGCAGCAATGAGCAGTTCTTC,CTARASGSSNEQFF
-,TRBV30,many,TRBJ2-3,TGTGCCTGGGGATGGGATACGCAGTATTTT,CAWGWDTQYF
-,TRBV20-1,many,TRBJ2-5,TGCCGTGCTAGAGACGGAAGGGAGACCCAGTACTTC,CRARDGRETQYF
TRBD2,TRBV3-1,many,TRBJ2-5,TGTGCCAGCAGTCGGACTAGCGGGAGGAATGGAGAGACCCAGTACTTC,CASSRTSGRNGETQYF
TRBD2,TRBV7-3,many,TRBJ2-1,TGTGCCAGCAGCTCCGGGACTACTGATTACAATGAGCAGTTCTTC,CASSSGTTDYNEQFF
-,TRBV5-1,many,TRBJ2-1,TGCGCCAGCAGCACCCTTTCGCGCGGTTACAATGAGCAGTTCTTC,CASSTLSRGYNEQFF
-,TRBV5-4,many,TRBJ1-1,TGTGCCAGCAGGGATGATTTACAGATGAACACTGAAGCTTTCTTT,CASRDDLQMNTEAFF
TRBD1,TRBV20-1,many,TRBJ1-2,TGCAGTGCTAGAGATCTGAGACAGGGGCCCGATGGCTACACCTTC,CSARDLRQGPDGYTF
-,TRBV7-9,many,TRBJ1-1,TGTGCCAGCAGAACAGGGTTCGTGGGGATGAACACTGAAGCTTTCTTT,CASRTGFVGMNTEAFF
-,TRBV4-1,many,TRBJ2-7,TGCGCCAGCAGCCAAGATTTTCAGGGGTCCAACTACGAGCAGTACTTC,CASSQDFQGSNYEQYF
-,TRBV20-1,many,TRBJ1-4,TGCAGTGCTAGGTTTGGGTTGGGCGAAAAACTGTTTTTT,CSARFGLGEKLFF
-,TRBV6-5,medium-sized,TRBJ2-1,TGTGCCAGCAGTTACGGGCGAGGGACACCCAATGAGCAGTTCTTC,CASSYGRGTPNEQFF
TRBD2,TRBV29-1,many,TRBJ2-3,TGCAGTTCTACCGGGACTAGCGGGAGCACAGATACGCAGTATTTT,CSSTGTSGSTDTQYF
TRBD2,TRBV5-1,many,TRBJ2-1,TGCGCCAGCAGCTTTAGCGGGAGCCTCGATGAGCAGTTCTTC,CASSFSGSLDEQFF
TRBD1,TRBV20-1,many,TRBJ1-2,TGCGGAGGGACAGCCAACTATGGCTACACCTTC,CGGTANYGYTF
-,TRBV7-9,many,TRBJ1-4,TGTGCCAGCAGATTGACAGGATCCGCAACTAATGAAAAACTGTTTTTT,CASRLTGSATNEKLFF
TRBD2,TRBV20-1,many,TRBJ2-1,TGCAGTGCTAGTCTAGCGGGAGGAAGCGGTGAGCAGTTCTTC,CSASLAGGSGEQFF
-,TRBV6-6,many,TRBJ1-3,TGTGCCAGCAGTTACTCGGACGCCACCATATATTTT,CASSYSDATIYF
-,TRBV4-3,many,TRBJ2-5,TGCGCCAGCAGCCAAGATGTGGACAGTGGTAGAGAGACCCAGTACTTC,CASSQDVDSGRETQYF
TRBD2,TRBV7-9,many,TRBJ2-7,TGTGCCAGCAGCTCGGGACTAGCGGTAATCTACGAGCAGTACTTC,CASSSGLAVIYEQYF
TRBD2,TRBV5-5,-,TRBJ2-3,TGTGCCAGCAGCACAGGGACTAGCGGATGCACAGATACGCAGTATTTT,CASSTGTSGCTDTQYF
-,TRBV6-1,many,TRBJ2-5,TGTGCCAGCAGTGAAGATAATCGGGGGACCCAGTACTTC,CASSEDNRGTQYF
-,TRBV20-1,many,TRBJ2-1,TGCAGTGCTAGAGATGGCCCGCGGCAAGAGCAGTTCTTC,CSARDGPRQEQFF
TRBD2,TRBV29-1,many,TRBJ2-3,TGCAGCGTTGGAGCGGGACTTAGCACAGATACGCAGTATTTT,CSVGAGLSTDTQYF
TRBD2,TRBV7-2,many,TRBJ2-7,TGTGCCAGCAGCTTAGTACACGTTGCGGGGGGTAGTCTGTCTAGCTACGAGCAGTACTTC,CASSLVHVAGGSLSSYEQYF
TRBD2,TRBV5-1,many,TRBJ2-1,TGCGCCAGCAGCTTGGTGGGTAGCGGGAGCGGAAGGGATGAGCAGTTCTTC,CASSLVGSGSGRDEQFF